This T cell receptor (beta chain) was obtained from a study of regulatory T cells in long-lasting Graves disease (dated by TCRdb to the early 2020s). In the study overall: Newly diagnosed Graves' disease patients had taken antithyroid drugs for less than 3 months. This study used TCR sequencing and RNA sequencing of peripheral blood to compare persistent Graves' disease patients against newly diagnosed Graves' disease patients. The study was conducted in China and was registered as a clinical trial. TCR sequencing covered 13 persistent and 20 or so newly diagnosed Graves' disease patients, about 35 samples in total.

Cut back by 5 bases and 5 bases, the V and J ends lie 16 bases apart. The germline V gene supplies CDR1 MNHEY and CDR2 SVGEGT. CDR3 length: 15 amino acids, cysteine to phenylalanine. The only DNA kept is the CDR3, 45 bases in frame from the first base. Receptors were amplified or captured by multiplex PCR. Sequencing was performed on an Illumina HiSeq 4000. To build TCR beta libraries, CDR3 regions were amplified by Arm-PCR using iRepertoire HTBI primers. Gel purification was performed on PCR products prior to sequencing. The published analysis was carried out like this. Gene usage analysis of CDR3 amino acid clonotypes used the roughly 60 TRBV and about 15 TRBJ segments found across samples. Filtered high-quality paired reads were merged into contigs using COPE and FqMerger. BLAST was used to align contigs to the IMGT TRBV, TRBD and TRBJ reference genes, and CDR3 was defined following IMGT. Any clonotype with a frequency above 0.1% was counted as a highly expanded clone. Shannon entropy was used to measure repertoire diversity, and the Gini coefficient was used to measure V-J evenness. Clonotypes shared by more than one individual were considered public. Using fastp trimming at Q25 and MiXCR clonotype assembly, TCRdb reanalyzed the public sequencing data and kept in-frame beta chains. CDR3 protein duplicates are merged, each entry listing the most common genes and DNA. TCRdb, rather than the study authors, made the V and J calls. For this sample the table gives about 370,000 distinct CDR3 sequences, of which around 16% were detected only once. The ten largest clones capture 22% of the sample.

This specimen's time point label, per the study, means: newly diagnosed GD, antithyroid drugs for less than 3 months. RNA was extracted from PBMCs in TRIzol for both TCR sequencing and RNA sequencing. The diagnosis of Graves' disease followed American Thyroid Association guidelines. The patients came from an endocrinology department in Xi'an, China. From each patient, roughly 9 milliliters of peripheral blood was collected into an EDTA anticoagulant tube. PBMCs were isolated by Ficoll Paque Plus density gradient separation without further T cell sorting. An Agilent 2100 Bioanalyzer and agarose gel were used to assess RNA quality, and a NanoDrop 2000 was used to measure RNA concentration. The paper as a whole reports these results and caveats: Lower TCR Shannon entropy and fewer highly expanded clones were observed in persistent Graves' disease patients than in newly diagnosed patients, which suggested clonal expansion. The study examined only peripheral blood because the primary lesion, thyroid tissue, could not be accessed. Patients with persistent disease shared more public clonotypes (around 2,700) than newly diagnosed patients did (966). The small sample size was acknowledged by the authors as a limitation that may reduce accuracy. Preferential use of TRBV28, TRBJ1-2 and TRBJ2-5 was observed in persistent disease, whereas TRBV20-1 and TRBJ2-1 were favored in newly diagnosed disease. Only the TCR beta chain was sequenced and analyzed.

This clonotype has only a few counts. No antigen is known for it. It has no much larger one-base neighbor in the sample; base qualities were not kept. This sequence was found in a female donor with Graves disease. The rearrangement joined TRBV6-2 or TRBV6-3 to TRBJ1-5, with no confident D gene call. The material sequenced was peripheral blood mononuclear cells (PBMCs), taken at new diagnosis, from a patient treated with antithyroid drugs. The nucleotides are TGTGCCAGCAGTGAAAACACCCGCCCGTATCAGCCCCAGCATTTT. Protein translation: CASSENTRPYQPQHF.